This T cell receptor beta chain was captured by sequencing in a study of shared clonotypes between healthy human individuals (dated by TCRdb to 2018 to 2020). For the wider study: The cohort included three men and a couple of women between 18 and 49 years of age. Leukapheresis yielded between about 0.94 and 9.5 billion PBMCs per donor. To estimate repertoire size and how much clonotype sharing occurs between individuals, the study deeply sequenced the blood TCR repertoires of roughly 5 healthy adults. For each donor, three plates each were used for CD4 naive and CD4 memory, two plates were used for CD8 naive, and one plate was used for CD8 memory. To increase sequencing depth and limit assay-specific biases, TCR repertoire library preparation and sequencing were carried out by different laboratories using diverse techniques. Study-wide conclusions, independent of this receptor: Incomplete sequencing was indicated by rarefaction of sorted-subset datasets, despite the large sequencing depth. Because the study included only a small number of donors, the genetic and exposure-history diversity represented was limited. Sampling was limited to blood, and TCR repertoires in tissue likely differ from TCR repertoires in blood. Pairwise subsampling indicated that sequencing depth was expected to affect the degree of clonotype sharing among donors. Across a handful of donors, about 5% of naive CD4, approximately 4% of naive CD8, approximately 2.5% of memory CD4, and approximately 0.4% of memory CD8 clonotypes were shared. Higher generation probabilities were observed for clonotypes shared by all four sorted-subset donors than for non-shared clonotypes. Larger estimated clonotype richness was generally found for naive subsets than for memory subsets.

On this clone itself: Its antigen is not yet known. Base qualities were left out, and no much larger clone turns up one base away.

TCR CDR3 regions were amplified from genomic DNA by multiplex PCR using the deep immunoSEQ assay. Extracted genomic DNA from each cell subset was spread evenly across all wells of several immunoSEQ 96-well plates, with each plate serving as a replicate. For sorted subsets, approximately 200 ng of genomic DNA, equivalent to 30,000 or so T cell genomes, went into each replicate PCR. Purified libraries were measured with a Qubit 3.0 fluorometer, size-checked on a Bioanalyzer 2100, and measured again with the KAPA Library Quantification kit. Each immunoSEQ 96-well plate was sequenced on its own single-read 150-cycle Illumina NextSeq 550 flow cell. The paper's processing steps were these. The immunoSEQ output contained only junctional sequences without quality scores, so filtering could not match that applied to full-length reads. To assign V/J genes and CDR3, sequences were annotated against IMGT germline references using PyIR, a Python wrapper for IgBLAST v1.9. Reads with weak V/J assignments (E-value above 1e-6), missing CDR3, stop codons, out-of-frame junctions, or ambiguous translated residues were removed. V3J clonotypes were defined as sequences sharing an identical inferred V gene, J gene, and CDR3 amino acid sequence. To compute the percentage overlap between repertoires, the number of shared unique clonotypes was divided by the size of the smaller repertoire. RTK rarefaction, the Chao1 estimator, and Recon v2.1 estimates of unobserved clonotypes were used to assess repertoire richness. Generation probabilities for all TCRbeta clonotypes obtained by the gDNA method from several donors were computed using OLGA. Held by TCRdb, this immuneACCESS table contains in-frame sequences only and omits some clones. Under half of the omission traces to an unresolved V gene where checked; the cause of the rest is unknown. The V and J calls and the clone size are those of that table, but D and trimming were determined from the DNA. The sample profile shows about 2,200,000 clones; about 92% of them were found once. The top ten constitute about 1.8% of the sample.

V drops 1 base and J drops 0 bases, leaving 10 bases in between. From the cysteine up to the phenylalanine, the CDR3 has a length of 16 residues. Only CDR3 DNA remains: 48 bases, in frame from the first base. The germline V gene (reference sequence) yields MNHEY for CDR1 and SMNVEV for CDR2. CD8 naive samples were CD45RO-negative cells positively selected for CCR7, giving a CD45RA+CCR7+ population that excluded TemRA cells. The donors were healthy, HIV-negative adults who had no recently reported acute infections or vaccinations. Every donor was a Caucasian adult residing in Nashville, Tennessee, USA. After blood collection by leukapheresis, PBMCs were isolated using Ficoll-Histopaque density gradient centrifugation and then cryopreserved in the vapor phase of liquid nitrogen. Analytical flow cytometry was used to check the purity and quantity of each magnetically sorted T cell population. Each sorted fraction had its genomic DNA isolated and then quantified by UV absorbance on a Nanodrop 2000c.

The specimen sequenced was naive CD8+ T cells from PBMCs. The sample's cell subset or site label, in plain terms: CD45RA+CCR7+. The sequence derives from a man aged 18-30 years in good health. Some clones in this sample may be carry-over from other donors' samples. Recombination connected TRBV27 to TRBJ1-5; matching of 6 bases hints at TRBD1 as the D gene. The nucleotide sequence reads TGTGCCAGCAGTTTATTGCGGACAGCTAGCAATCAGCCCCAGCATTTT. Its amino acids are CASSLLRTASNQPQHF.